Listed here are 30 T cell receptor beta chains from one sample, sequenced in a study of blood T cell repertoires in COVID-19. Clones were read by immunoSEQ multiplex PCR, and TCRdb kept only the in-frame ones, dropping some. The sample has 130,000 to 150,000 clones, around 80% seen once; the top ten hold less than 2%. Specimen: peripheral blood. The source of these receptors is a woman aged 60-70 years with acute or convalescent COVID-19.

This clone turned up a few times. The chain couples TRBV5-6 to TRBJ2-7, with 13 bases lining up with TRBD2. Germline lookup yields CDR1 SGHDT and CDR2 YYEEEE. CDR3 length equals 16 residues. Unmatched junction bases numbered 8, after V lost 1 base and J lost 7 bases. The CDR3 reads CASSLRTSGSAREQYF. Written as DNA, the CDR3 is TGTGCCAGCAGCTTGAGGACTAGCGGGAGTGCGAGGGAGCAGTACTTC.

The chain combines TRBV9 with TRBJ2-5; TRBD1 matches at 7 bases. The germline CDR1 and CDR2 sequences are SGDLS and YYNGEE. V trimming: 0 bases; J trimming: 4 bases; junction bases outside the gene matches: 9. The CDR3 is 16 residues long. This chain's CDR3 is CASSVDPGGSVETQYF. The CDR3 DNA reads TGTGCCAGCAGCGTAGACCCAGGGGGTAGTGTAGAGACCCAGTACTTC.

The rearrangement joins TRBV7-9 to TRBJ2-7, with 14 bases that match TRBD2. Per the germline V gene, CDR1 is SEHNR and CDR2 is FQNEAQ (reference sequence). V lost 4 bases and J lost 2; bases outside the gene matches: 4. The CDR3 runs 16 residues. The CDR3 region has the DNA TGTGCCAGCAGCTCCTCGACTAGCGGGAGGGCCTACGAGCAGTACTTC. Protein product: CASSSSTSGRAYEQYF.

This chain uses TRBV2 with TRBJ2-7, with D tentatively TRBD1 (6 bases). Deletions cut 5 bases from V and 3 bases from J, with 17 bases between. The CDR3 totals 15 residues. Germline CDR1 is SNHLY and CDR2 is FYNNEI. The CDR3 region is CASSTLGQTGYEQYF. CDR3 bases: TGTGCCAGCAGTACCCTCGGACAGACCGGCTACGAGCAGTACTTC.

The genes are TRBV19 and TRBJ2-2; a weak D match, TRBD2 (5 bases). CDR1 LNHDA and CDR2 SQIVND come from the germline V gene (reference sequence). V lost 7 bases and J lost 2, with 11 bases in between. The CDR3 covers 14 residues. The DNA for the CDR3 is TGTGCCAGTACTTTCCGGACTAACACCGGGGAGCTGTTTTTT. Translated: CASTFRTNTGELFF.

This chain joins TRBV2 and TRBJ2-3; 9 bases map to TRBD2. The V and J ends lost 2 bases and 2 bases, in that order; junction bases with no gene match: 5. The germline gives CDR1 SNHLY, CDR2 FYNNEI. The CDR3 contains 16 residues. CDR3 amino acids: CASSELAGALTDTQYF. CDR3 in DNA: TGTGCCAGCAGTGAATTAGCGGGAGCCCTCACAGATACGCAGTATTTT.

CDR3 sequence reads: CATSDPAGGLNEQFF. CDR3 sequence (DNA): TGTGCCACCAGTGATCCAGCGGGAGGTTTAAATGAGCAGTTCTTC. The V gene is TRBV24-1, the J gene TRBJ2-1, with TRBD2 matching 9 bases. The V gene's germline CDR1 is KGHDR and CDR2 SFDVKD. This CDR3 contains 15 residues. J lost 7 bases, V lost 3 bases, and 6 bases had no gene match.

About this clone: Other DNA sequences in the sample encode the same CDR3. The chain carries TRBV6-5 and TRBJ2-2, with D possibly matching TRBD1 (7 bases). CDR1 and CDR2 from the germline V gene are MNHEY and SVGAGI. This CDR3 spans 14 amino acids. With 0 bases removed from V and 8 bases from J, the gap between germline ends came to 10 bases. CDR3 amino acids: CASSYSTGTGELFF. The CDR3 DNA is TGTGCCAGCAGTTACTCGACAGGGACTGGGGAGCTGTTTTTT.

V is TRBV10-1 and J is TRBJ2-5; the D gene is possibly TRBD2 (5 bases). Trimming stripped 4 bases from V and 5 bases from J, with 20 bases between. The CDR3 consists of 16 residues. Germline V gene lookup returns CDR1 WNHNN and CDR2 SYGVQD (reference sequence). CDR3 loop: CASSAGKKKEHETQYF. CDR3 nucleotide sequence: TGCGCCAGCAGTGCGGGGAAGAAGAAAGAGCATGAGACCCAGTACTTC.

The chain combines TRBV2 with TRBJ2-4; weak D call: TRBD1 (5 bases). This CDR3 comprises 11 residues. Germline V CDR1 and CDR2: SNHLY, FYNNEI. Trimming cost V 6 bases and J 7 bases, with 7 bases left between them. CDR3 sequence (DNA): TGTGCCAGCAGGAGACAGAACATTCAGTACTTC. Its protein product is CASRRQNIQYF.

The chain combines TRBV12-3 or TRBV12-4 with TRBJ2-1; 8 bases are shared with TRBD1. CDR3 length equals 12 residues. V gave up 8 bases and J gave up 9 bases; unmatched junction bases: 6. CDR3 sequence (DNA): TGTGCCAGCGGGCAGGGGGCGGGTGAGCAGTTCTTC. It specifies CASGQGAGEQFF.

The chain uses TRBV5-6 and TRBJ1-2; D uncertain. The CDR3 sequence is 14 residues long. Germline-derived CDR1 and CDR2 are SGHDT and YYEEEE. The V gene lost 5 bases and the J gene lost 0 bases, with 11 bases spanning the gap. The CDR3 protein is CASRQPGSNYGYTF. DNA for the CDR3: TGTGCCAGCAGGCAACCGGGATCTAACTATGGCTACACCTTC.

The V call is TRBV5-1, the J call TRBJ2-6, with D possibly being TRBD1 (6 bases). Per germline, CDR1 SGHRS and CDR2 YFSETQ. The CDR3 has 19 residues. Trimming took off 4 bases at V and 0 bases at J, with 20 bases between the two ends. The chain's CDR3 is CASSRLVRGILSGANVLTF. CDR3 bases: TGCGCCAGCAGCCGACTCGTAAGGGGGATCCTCTCTGGGGCCAACGTCCTGACTTTC.

The J gene is TRBJ2-1, the V gene TRBV5-4; 7 bases fit TRBD2. CDR1 is SGHNT, CDR2 YYREEE, per germline (reference sequence). The CDR3 consists of 15 residues. Trimming took 6 bases from V and 9 from J; bases not matched to a gene: 15. As DNA, the CDR3 is TGTGCCAGCACAGCCGGGACTAATATGCGTGGTGAGCAGTTCTTC. This sequence encodes CASTAGTNMRGEQFF.

This clone has only a few counts. The chain joins TRBV29-1 to TRBJ2-7, with D possibly being TRBD1 (6 bases). Between the trimmed V and J ends, which lost 4 bases and 0 bases, there was a span of 13 bases. The length of the CDR3 is 14 residues. Germline V gene lookup returns CDR1 SQVTM and CDR2 ANQGSEA. Here the CDR3 reads CSVGPRDNSYEQYF. The CDR3 DNA follows: TGCAGCGTTGGGCCCCGGGACAACTCCTACGAGCAGTACTTC.

The rearrangement joins TRBV5-6 to TRBJ2-7; D gene uncertain. Germline V gene sequence: CDR1 SGHDT, CDR2 YYEEEE. Trimming pared 3 bases from V and 3 bases from J, leaving 4 bases between. The CDR3 spans 11 residues. The CDR3 reads CASSSYYEQYF. The CDR3, as DNA: TGTGCCAGCAGCTCTTACTACGAGCAGTACTTC.

The V and J genes are TRBV6-5 and TRBJ1-5; the match to TRBD1 covers 8 bases. The CDR3 contains 15 residues. Germline CDR1 and CDR2: MNHEY and SVGAGI. Trimming removed 7 bases from V and 4 bases from J; junction bases left unmatched: 9. The CDR3 reads CASTRDRGRNQPQHF. DNA of the CDR3: TGTGCCAGCACCAGAGACAGGGGAAGAAATCAGCCCCAGCATTTT.

Only one count was recorded for this clone. The chain has TRBV6-1 and TRBJ2-7; D uncertain. Trimming took off 4 bases at V and 2 bases at J, with 18 bases between the two ends. The length of the CDR3 is 16 residues. Germline lookup yields CDR1 MNHNS and CDR2 SASEGT. The CDR3 coding sequence is TGTGCCAGCAGTGTCGGCGCTGGTACAGCCCCCTACGAGCAGTACTTC. Protein product: CASSVGAGTAPYEQYF.

CDR3 nucleotide sequence: TGTGCCAGCAGTTACTCGGGGACTAGCCCATCCTACGAGCAGTACTTC. Translating it yields CASSYSGTSPSYEQYF. V is TRBV6-5 and J is TRBJ2-7; 9 nucleotides align to TRBD2. This CDR3 spans 16 amino acids. J gave up 1 base and V 0 bases, and 4 bases lay outside the gene matches. Germline V gene data show CDR1 as MNHEY and CDR2 as SVGAGI.

The chain uses TRBV28 and TRBJ1-6; no definite D call. This CDR3 spans 16 amino acids. With 0 bases removed from V and 14 bases from J, the gap between germline ends came to 20 bases. Germline V CDR1 and CDR2: MDHEN, SYDVKM. As DNA, the CDR3 is TGTGCCAGCAGTTTATGGTCGGCGGGGTCGAGAATATCCCTCCACTTT. It encodes CASSLWSAGSRISLHF.

The table lists this clone with a few counts. V is TRBV19 and J is TRBJ2-2; D perhaps matches TRBD2 (6 bases). Per the germline V gene, CDR1 is LNHDA and CDR2 is SQIVND (reference sequence). Trimming cost V 4 bases and J 0 bases, with 9 bases left between them. The CDR3 covers 15 residues. The CDR3 nucleotides are TGTGCCAGTAGTAAGGCGGGAACGAACACCGGGGAGCTGTTTTTT. It is translated as CASSKAGTNTGELFF.

The CDR3 bases are TGTGCCAGCAGCCGTAGCGGAGGGCCTTCCGAGCAGTACTTC. This gives the protein CASSRSGGPSEQYF. V usage is TRBV7-9 and J usage is TRBJ2-7, with D perhaps TRBD2 (6 bases). The CDR3 spans 14 residues. CDR1 is SEHNR, CDR2 FQNEAQ, per germline (reference sequence). V was pared by 5 bases and J by 6 bases, with 17 bases between.

This clone has more than one count but fewer than ten. The genes are TRBV20-1 and TRBJ1-2; D gene unclear. The CDR3 has 11 residues. V gave up 4 bases and J gave up 10 bases, with 13 bases separating them. In germline, CDR1 is DFQATT, CDR2 SNEGSKA (reference sequence). The CDR3 loop is CSAMEGFDYTF. Written as DNA, the CDR3 is TGCAGTGCTATGGAGGGCTTCGACTACACCTTC.

The J gene is TRBJ2-7, the V gene TRBV14; D is ambiguous. Germline V gene sequence: CDR1 SGHDN, CDR2 FVKESK. V was trimmed by 4 bases and J by 5 bases, leaving 15 bases between them. The CDR3 contains 14 residues. The CDR3 nucleotides are TGTGCCAGCAGCCCTACCGCAGGTTTCCACGAGCAGTACTTC. Residues: CASSPTAGFHEQYF.

This rearrangement joins TRBV9 to TRBJ2-1; TRBD2 agrees at 10 bases. Unmatched junction bases numbered 4, after V lost 5 bases and J lost 8 bases. The V gene's germline CDR1 is SGDLS and CDR2 YYNGEE. This CDR3 spans 13 amino acids. The chain's CDR3 is CASRPSGRDEQFF. DNA of the CDR3: TGTGCCAGCAGACCTAGCGGGAGAGATGAGCAGTTCTTC.

This sequence joins TRBV28 and TRBJ2-1; D call uncertain. V dropped 3 bases and J dropped 4 bases, with 10 bases sitting between them. The CDR3 is made up of 14 amino acids. CDR1 is MDHEN, CDR2 SYDVKM, per germline. CDR3 sequence (DNA): TGTGCCAGCAGTTTTGTAAAGAGTTACAATGAGCAGTTCTTC. As protein: CASSFVKSYNEQFF.

This clone was seen a few times. The chain combines TRBV5-1 with TRBJ2-7, with D possibly TRBD2 on 6 matching bases. Germline V gives CDR1 SGHRS, CDR2 YFSETQ. Trimming shortened V by 4 bases and J by 4 bases, and 15 bases separated the two germline ends. There are 14 residues in the CDR3. CDR3 coding DNA: TGCGCCAGCAGCCCTGACGGGGGATTGTACGAGCAGTACTTC. Translated: CASSPDGGLYEQYF.

V gene TRBV30 combines with J gene TRBJ2-7, with TRBD2 matching 8 bases. The junction had 17 bases not matched to a gene; V was cut back by 4 bases and J by 12 bases. In germline, CDR1 is GTSNPN, CDR2 SVGIG (reference sequence). CDR3 length: 14 residues. For the CDR3, the DNA is TGTGCCTGGACCGACGGCATTGGAGCGGGAGAGGTGTACTTC. Translation gives CAWTDGIGAGEVYF. Using reference TRBV30 and TRBJ2-7 for the parts outside the CDR3, the full variable domain is SQTIHQWPATLVQPVGSPLSLECTVEGTSNPNLYWYRQAAGRGLQLLFYSVGIGQISSEVPQNLSASRPQDRQFILSSKKLLLSDSGFYLCAWTDGIGAGEVYFGPGTRLTVT.

The chain couples TRBV9 to TRBJ2-7, with 10 bases identical to TRBD1. The V gene end was trimmed by 2 bases and the J gene end by 4 bases; junction bases not matched to a gene: 3. The CDR3 has 14 residues. Germline V lookup: CDR1 SGDLS, CDR2 YYNGEE. In nucleotides, the CDR3 is TGTGCCAGCAGCGTTGGGACAGGGGTTTACGAGCAGTACTTC. Translation gives CASSVGTGVYEQYF.

The chain recombines TRBV6-6 with TRBJ1-2; D is possibly TRBD1 (6 bases). The CDR3 runs to 16 residues. CDR1 is MNHNY, CDR2 SVGAGI, per germline (reference sequence). V lost 5 bases and J 4 bases, leaving 20 bases between the germline ends. CDR3 DNA sequence: TGTGCCAGCAGTATCACCGGGACACTCTTGGGCTATGGCTACACCTTC. Protein product: CASSITGTLLGYGYTF.